The 28 T cell receptor beta chains in this list originate from one sample, sequenced in a study of CD8 T cells in ankylosing spondylitis. Using its own MiXCR run on the 5' RACE reads, TCRdb lists one record per CDR3 protein. Here the sample spans fewer than 500,000 distinct CDR3 sequences, roughly 26% being singletons. Overall study results and limits: For ankylosing spondylitis blood, a TCR beta motif of under 10 highly homologous variants appeared characteristic.

For these TCRs, the target antigens are not known. Sequenced sample: blood, either unsorted or a sorted T cell fraction (not recorded which). These receptors all come from a male donor with ankylosing spondylitis.

This clonotype has a handful of counts. This chain links TRBV21-1 with TRBJ2-5. TRBV21-1 is deemed a pseudogene. This CDR3 region has 14 residues. The CDR3 spells CASSRTQTQETQYF. As DNA, the CDR3 is TGTGCCAGCAGTCGGACCCAGACCCAAGAGACCCAGTACTTC.

A few counts support this clonotype. The chain links TRBV19 to TRBJ1-1; D is perhaps TRBD1 (5 bases). The germline V gene has CDR1 LNHDA and CDR2 SQIVND (reference sequence). CDR3 length equals 14 residues. V lost 7 bases and J lost 1, with 13 bases in between. The CDR3 protein is CASTITGGNTEAFF. The CDR3 nucleotides read TGTGCCAGTACCATAACTGGGGGGAACACTGAAGCTTTCTTT.

This clonotype was seen only a few times. This chain joins TRBV5-1 and TRBJ1-1; D ambiguous. In germline, CDR1 is SGHRS, CDR2 YFSETQ. The CDR3 is made up of 14 amino acids. V shed 4 bases and J shed 4 bases, with 14 bases lying between them. CDR3 protein: CASSPQSLTTEAFF. The CDR3 nucleotides read TGCGCCAGCAGCCCACAATCCTTGACCACTGAAGCTTTCTTT. Looking up the rest from reference TRBV5-1 and TRBJ1-1 gives the full variable domain: KAGVTQTPRYLIKTRGQQVTLSCSPISGHRSVSWYQQTPGQGLQFLFEYFSETQRNKGNFPGRFSGRQFSNSRSEMNVSTLELGDSALYLCASSPQSLTTEAFFGQGTRLTVV.

This clonotype showed up just a few times. The V call is TRBV10-3, the J call TRBJ2-7, with TRBD2 matching over 10 bases. Germline V gives CDR1 ENHRY, CDR2 SYGVKD. Trimming at V came to 2 bases and at J to 2 bases, leaving 6 bases not matched to a gene. This CDR3 has 16 residues. The CDR3 DNA is TGTGCCATCAGTGAGAACCGTCTAGCGGGAGCCTACGAGCAGTACGTC. Translating it yields CAISENRLAGAYEQYV.

This clonotype was recorded many times. J is TRBJ2-7 and V is TRBV7-8; D is unclear. Trimming removed 1 base from V and 3 bases from J, with 13 bases in between. Germline values: CDR1 SGHVS, CDR2 FQNEAQ. The CDR3 contains 15 residues. The CDR3 loop reads CASSLGWRKSYEQYF. As DNA, the CDR3 is TGTGCCAGCAGCTTAGGGTGGCGGAAGAGCTACGAGCAGTACTTC.

There are many counts of this clonotype. The chain is built from TRBV7-8 and TRBJ1-2, with TRBD1 matching over 9 bases. This CDR3 is 16 amino acids long. The germline V gene encodes CDR1 SGHVS and CDR2 FQNEAQ. With V trimmed by 2 bases and J by 1 base, 5 bases remained unmatched. Here the CDR3 reads CASSLRDRARNYGYTF. CDR3 in DNA: TGTGCCAGCAGCTTAAGGGACAGGGCCCGTAACTATGGCTACACCTTC.

The chain uses TRBV10-3 and TRBJ2-1, with TRBD2 as a possible D gene (6 bases). Looked up from germline, CDR1 is ENHRY and CDR2 is SYGVKD. Trimming removed 4 bases from V and 8 bases from J, with 18 bases in between. This CDR3 contains 15 residues. CDR3 DNA sequence: TGTGCCATCAGTGTAAACTTTGCGGAGGGCGATGAGCAGTTCTTC. The encoded protein is CAISVNFAEGDEQFF.

The sample holds many counts of this clonotype. The CDR3 nucleotides read TGTGCCAGCAGAAAGACAGGGAAGGGGGGGGAGCGGATTCAGTACTTC. Protein product: CASRKTGKGGERIQYF. This chain uses TRBV12-3 or TRBV12-4 with TRBJ2-4; D might be TRBD1 or TRBD2, each matching 7 bases. Trimming cost V 6 bases and J 10 bases, with 25 bases left between them. There are 16 residues in the CDR3.

In its sample, this clonotype was seen a few times. The rearrangement uses TRBV3-1 and TRBJ1-5; the match to TRBD1 covers 11 bases. The CDR3 loop spans 17 amino acids. The V and J ends lost 0 bases and 3 bases, in that order; junction bases with no gene match: 4. The germline V gene has CDR1 LGHDT and CDR2 YNNKEL (reference sequence). The CDR3 spells CASSQEGTGGNNQPQHF. For the CDR3, the DNA is TGTGCCAGCAGCCAAGAGGGGACAGGGGGGAACAATCAGCCCCAGCATTTT.

A few counts support this clonotype. The chain couples TRBV27 to TRBJ2-1, with 7 positions matching TRBD2. Germline CDR1 and CDR2: MNHEY and SMNVEV (reference sequence). The CDR3 totals 15 residues. J was trimmed by 3 bases and V by 1 base; bases with no gene match: 3. CDR3 sequence (DNA): TGTGCCAGCAGTTTATACGGGACTAACTACAATGAGCAGTTCTTC. The encoded protein is CASSLYGTNYNEQFF.

Only a few counts were recorded for this clonotype. J is TRBJ1-1 and V is TRBV7-2; D remains ambiguous. Germline V CDR1 and CDR2: SGHTA, FQGNSA. The ends were cut back, 8 bases at V and 8 bases at J, with 15 bases in the middle. The CDR3 is made up of 12 amino acids. CDR3 nucleotide sequence: TGTGCCAGCCGACTCAACACGGGGGAAGCTTTCTTT. Translation gives CASRLNTGEAFF.

This clonotype was counted a few times. The chain combines TRBV29-1 with TRBJ2-3; D could derive from TRBD1 or TRBD2 (5 bases each). CDR3 length: 14 amino acids. The germline V gene has CDR1 SQVTM and CDR2 ANQGSEA. Trimming left V 4 bases short and J 4 bases short, with 15 bases between. The CDR3 sequence is CSVAEGSGADTQYF. The DNA of the CDR3 is TGCAGCGTTGCTGAGGGGAGCGGTGCAGATACGCAGTATTTT.

The chain joins TRBV7-2 to TRBJ2-1; 13 positions match TRBD2. The germline gives CDR1 SGHTA, CDR2 FQGNSA. The CDR3 is 17 amino acids. The junction had 13 bases not matched to a gene; V was cut back by 5 bases and J by 9 bases. The CDR3 loop reads CASSARTSGREFSEQFF. DNA of the CDR3: TGTGCCAGCAGCGCGAGGACTAGCGGGAGAGAGTTCAGTGAGCAGTTCTTC.

This clonotype was detected a few times. V is TRBV6-2 or TRBV6-3 and J is TRBJ2-7, with a tentative D call TRBD1 (6 bases). The CDR3 has 15 residues. V was cut by 6 bases and J by 0 bases, with 15 bases left in between. The germline V gene encodes CDR1 MNHEY and CDR2 SVGEGT. This chain's CDR3 is CASRIAGTSSYEQYV. The CDR3 DNA sequence: TGTGCCAGCAGGATAGCCGGGACAAGCTCCTACGAGCAGTACGTC.

The CDR3 bases are TGTGCCACTGACAGGGGCTTCTACAATGAGCAGTTCTTC. Translated: CATDRGFYNEQFF. The J gene is TRBJ2-1, the V gene TRBV19; 8 bases match TRBD1. This CDR3 contains 13 residues. The junction had 5 bases not matched to a gene; V was cut back by 10 bases and J by 3 bases. Germline V gene lookup returns CDR1 LNHDA and CDR2 SQIVND (reference sequence).

J is TRBJ2-1 and V is TRBV5-1; TRBD2 matches 9 bases. The CDR3 has 16 amino acids. Germline CDR1 SGHRS, CDR2 YFSETQ. V lost 5 bases, J lost 6 bases, and 12 bases stayed unmatched. The CDR3 sequence is CASRPRRAGGFNEQFF. The DNA of the CDR3 is TGCGCCAGCAGACCGCGGCGAGCGGGAGGATTCAATGAGCAGTTCTTC.

The V gene is TRBV5-5, the J gene TRBJ1-1; 7 bases match TRBD1. The CDR3 extends over 16 amino acids. V lost 4 bases and J lost 5; bases outside the gene matches: 14. Germline V gene sequence: CDR1 SGHKS, CDR2 YYEKEE (reference sequence). The CDR3 DNA follows: TGTGCCAGCAGCCTGCTGCATACAGGGGTTCTAACTGAAGCTTTCTTT. It specifies CASSLLHTGVLTEAFF.

This chain uses TRBV4-1 with TRBJ2-3; D perhaps matches TRBD2 (6 bases). The CDR3 extends over 15 amino acids. In germline, CDR1 is MGHRA, CDR2 YSYEKL. V was trimmed by 0 bases and J by 4 bases, leaving 11 bases between them. CDR3 DNA: TGCGCCAGCAGCCAAGAGGCGGGGCCCCCAGATACGCAGTATTTT. Its translation: CASSQEAGPPDTQYF.

The rearrangement joins TRBV9 to TRBJ2-2, with D tentatively TRBD2 (6 bases). Trimming shortened V by 4 bases and J by 7 bases, and 17 bases separated the two germline ends. There are 15 residues in the CDR3. Looked up from germline, CDR1 is SGDLS and CDR2 is YYNGEE. DNA of the CDR3: TGTGCCAGCAGCCGAACCGGGAGACAAAACGGGGAGCTGTTTTTT. The encoded protein is CASSRTGRQNGELFF.

The sample holds a few counts of this clonotype. The J gene is TRBJ2-1, the V gene TRBV7-9, with unresolved D. This CDR3 has 11 amino acids. The germline V gene has CDR1 SEHNR and CDR2 FQNEAQ (reference sequence). V was pared by 5 bases and J by 7 bases, with 6 bases between. CDR3 region: CASSQQNEQFF. The CDR3 nucleotides read TGTGCCAGCAGCCAGCAGAATGAGCAGTTCTTC.

The V call is TRBV12-3 or TRBV12-4, the J call TRBJ1-5, with TRBD1 matching over 12 bases. The CDR3 is 16 amino acids. V gave up 5 bases and J gave up 7 bases; unmatched junction bases: 9. CDR3 sequence reads: CASSPPGQGARQPQHF. Written as DNA, the CDR3 is TGTGCCAGCAGTCCTCCGGGACAGGGGGCGCGGCAGCCCCAGCATTTT.

In its sample, this clonotype was seen a few times. V gene TRBV25-1 combines with J gene TRBJ2-2; D is perhaps TRBD2 (5 bases). Germline CDR1 is MGHDK and CDR2 is SYGVNS. The CDR3 runs to 15 residues. The V end was cut by 3 bases, the J end by 3 bases, with 11 bases between. The CDR3 DNA is TGTGCCAGCAGTGACAGCCCCGGGGACACCGGGGAGCTGTTTTTT. It translates to CASSDSPGDTGELFF.

This clonotype appeared once. A read error may explain this, as a much larger clone is one base away. V usage is TRBV20-1 and J usage is TRBJ2-1; unclear D gene. Germline CDR1 and CDR2: DFQATT and SNEGSKA (reference sequence). Trimming took 1 base from V and 4 from J, leaving 2 bases between them. This CDR3 has 11 residues. The CDR3 reads CSARVYNEQFF. The CDR3 DNA is TGCAGTGCTAGAGTATACAATGAGCAGTTCTTC.

The rearrangement uses TRBV29-1 and TRBJ2-5; 7 nucleotides match TRBD2. This CDR3 is 15 amino acids long. Per the germline V gene, CDR1 is SQVTM and CDR2 is ANQGSEA. The V segment lost 4 bases and the J segment 5 bases; nucleotides outside the gene matches: 13. This chain's CDR3 is CSVVGGRGAEETQYF. CDR3 nucleotides: TGCAGCGTTGTGGGGGGGAGGGGCGCGGAGGAGACCCAGTACTTC. Supplemented by reference TRBV29-1 and TRBJ2-5, the full variable domain reads SAVISQKPSRDICQRGTSLTIQCQVDSQVTMMFWYRQQPGQSLTLIATANQGSEATYESGFVIDKFPISRPNLTFSTLTVSNMSPEDSSIYLCSVVGGRGAEETQYFGPGTRLLVL.

The gene calls are TRBV5-1 and TRBJ2-1, with D perhaps matching TRBD1 or TRBD2 (6 bases each). The CDR3 length is 15 residues. The V end lost 4 bases, the J end lost 7 bases, and 18 bases lay between the germline ends. Germline V lookup: CDR1 SGHRS, CDR2 YFSETQ. The CDR3, as DNA: TGCGCCAGCAGCCTCGGCGTAGGAGGGGGTAATGAGCAGTTCTTC. Amino acids: CASSLGVGGGNEQFF.

This clonotype was recorded a few times. The chain has TRBV29-1 and TRBJ2-3; the D gene is possibly TRBD2 (6 bases). CDR3 size: 15 residues. Between the trimmed V and J ends, which lost 6 bases and 1 base, there was a span of 17 bases. CDR1 and CDR2 (germline): SQVTM, ANQGSEA. The CDR3 region has the DNA TGCAGCGTCGGGAGCGACGCGTACGGCACAGATACGCAGTATTTT. Residues: CSVGSDAYGTDTQYF.

This chain joins TRBV12-3 or TRBV12-4 and TRBJ2-3; TRBD1 aligns across 7 bases. After removal of 7 bases from V and 6 bases from J, the junction contained 10 bases not matched to a gene. The CDR3 covers 14 residues. The CDR3 DNA follows: TGTGCCAGCACCCCAGGGGGACCAGCGGATACGCAGTATTTT. This encodes CASTPGGPADTQYF.

The rearrangement uses TRBV29-1 and TRBJ2-5; maybe TRBD2 (6 bases). This CDR3 is 16 amino acids long. V lost 4 bases and J 7 bases, leaving 25 bases between the germline ends. Per the germline V gene, CDR1 is SQVTM and CDR2 is ANQGSEA. The CDR3 loop is CSVVFWGGTSPWTQYF. In DNA, the CDR3 is TGCAGCGTTGTGTTTTGGGGCGGGACTTCCCCGTGGACCCAGTACTTC.